These 10 T cell receptor beta chains share one sample of origin, sequenced in a study of T cell clonality in common variable immunodeficiency. Method: immunoSEQ multiplex PCR; TCRdb's copy keeps in-frame clones and lacks some. The sample shows approximately 35,000 clones, no singletons; the ten largest hold 5.5% to 7%. Study-wide results and limits: Fewer deletions and N-nucleotide insertions were reportedly seen in common variable immunodeficiency TCR beta sequences.

The antigens these receptors bind are not known. Sequenced input: peripheral blood mononuclear cells. These receptors all come from a human donor with common variable immunodeficiency.

For this clone: The DNA ends 3 residues before the CDR3 does, and the rest of the CDR3 is filled in from the germline J gene. The rearrangement uses TRBV19 and TRBJ2-7; 7 positions match TRBD1. This CDR3 is built from 13 residues. Trimming at V came to 1 base and at J to 5 bases, leaving 2 bases not matched to a gene. Germline V gene sequence: CDR1 LNHDA, CDR2 SQIVND (reference sequence). The CDR3 sequence is CASSIGQGNEQYF. CDR3 bases read: TGTGCCAGTAGTATAGGACAGGGCAACGAG. The complete variable domain, with remaining parts taken from reference TRBV19 and TRBJ2-7, reads DGGITQSPKYLFRKEGQNVTLSCEQNLNHDAMYWYRQDPGQGLRLIYYSQIVNDFQKGDIAEGYSVSREKKESFPLTVTSAQKNPTAFYLCASSIGQGNEQYFGPGTRLTVT.

In this sample, this clone turned up many times. This sample also contains other DNA sequences that code for the same CDR3. CDR3 region: CASSRAGGLNEQFF. The sequenced part of the CDR3 DNA is TGTGCCAGTAGTCGAGCGGGGGGGCTTAATGAG. The chain is built from TRBV19 and TRBJ2-1, with 10 bases matching TRBD2. The CDR3 end lies 3 residues beyond the end of the read and is filled in from the germline J gene. The CDR3 is made up of 14 amino acids. CDR1 LNHDA and CDR2 SQIVND come from the germline V gene (reference sequence). The J segment lost 7 bases and the V segment lost 5 bases, leaving 5 bases of the junction unmatched.

This clone was observed a handful of times. The read comes to an end 3 residues before the CDR3 does, leaving the germline J gene to fill in the end. The chain combines TRBV6-2 or TRBV6-3 with TRBJ2-3, with 9 bases identical to TRBD2. The V and J ends lost 2 bases and 2 bases, in that order; junction bases with no gene match: 8. CDR3 length: 17 amino acids. Germline V gene data show CDR1 as MNHEY and CDR2 as SVGEGT. The CDR3 loop reads CASSYRRASGVTDTQYF. The sequenced part of the CDR3 DNA is TGTGCCAGCAGTTACCGAAGGGCTAGCGGGGTCACAGATACG.

This clone was detected only a few times. Read data end 3 residues before the CDR3 end; the end is taken from the germline J gene. The chain couples TRBV6-1 to TRBJ1-5; no definite D call. Germline CDR1 is MNHNS and CDR2 is SASEGT. This CDR3 spans 15 amino acids. Trimming pared 0 bases from V and 3 bases from J, leaving 9 bases between. The covered CDR3 bases are TGTGCCAGCAGTGAAGCGATGAGCGCCAATCAGCCC. Its translation is CASSEAMSANQP. The complete CDR3 reads CASSEAMSANQPQHF.

This clone came up many times. The read stops 3 residues short of the end of the CDR3; the missing end is completed from the germline J gene. V usage is TRBV20-1 and J usage is TRBJ2-5; possibly TRBD1 for D (6 bases). The germline V and J ends were trimmed by 6 bases and 2 bases, with 10 bases remaining between them. The CDR3 runs 12 residues. Germline CDR1 reads DFQATT; CDR2 reads SNEGSKA (reference sequence). The covered CDR3 bases are TGCAGTGCCCCGGACAGTCAAGAGACC. Translated, it gives CSAPDSQET. The complete CDR3 sequence is CSAPDSQETQYF.

This clone was counted a few times. Incomplete CDR3 DNA: TGCGCCAGCAGCTCGCAACCGGGACTAGACTACGAG. Protein: CASSSQPGLDYE. In full, the CDR3 is CASSSQPGLDYEQYF. V gene TRBV5-1 combines with J gene TRBJ2-7; 8 nucleotides line up with TRBD2. The read ends 3 residues before the CDR3 terminus; that terminus is restored from the germline J gene. Germline CDR1 SGHRS, CDR2 YFSETQ. CDR3 length: 15 residues. The V and J ends lost 3 bases and 3 bases, in that order; junction bases with no gene match: 8.

This clone was recorded many times. The read falls 3 residues short of the CDR3 end, and the missing part is taken from the germline J gene. The chain is built from TRBV5-1 and TRBJ1-5; TRBD1 is a possible D gene (6 bases). CDR1 SGHRS and CDR2 YFSETQ come from the germline V gene. The CDR3 extends over 15 amino acids. V lost 0 bases, J lost 5 bases, and 12 bases lay in between. The sequenced part of the CDR3 DNA is TGCGCCAGCAGCTTGGATGGGACACCTGATCAGCCC. Protein sequence: CASSLDGTPDQP. The entire CDR3 sequence reads CASSLDGTPDQPQHF.

In this sample, this clone turned up a few times. The CDR3 protein is CASSLQGVETEAFF. CDR3 DNA (partial): TGTGCCAGCTCACTCCAGGGAGTAGAGACTGAA. This chain uses TRBV18 with TRBJ1-1; TRBD1 is a possible D gene (5 bases). The read halts 3 residues ahead of the CDR3 end, with the missing end drawn from the germline J gene. Germline lookup yields CDR1 KGHSH and CDR2 LQKENI. This CDR3 is 14 amino acids long. V lost 4 bases to trimming and J lost 5 bases, with 14 bases between them.

The sample holds many counts of this clone. The read finishes 3 residues shy of the CDR3 end, and the germline J gene is used to complete it. V and J are TRBV7-2 and TRBJ1-2, with D perhaps matching TRBD1 (5 bases). The V end was cut by 1 base, the J end by 4 bases, with 10 bases between. Germline V gives CDR1 SGHTA, CDR2 FQGNSA. The length of the CDR3 is 14 residues. The CDR3 protein is CASSLGQGRYGYTF. The part of the CDR3 DNA that was read is TGTGCCAGCAGCTTAGGTCAGGGCCGCTATGGC. The variable domain in full, with the rest retrieved from reference TRBV7-2 and TRBJ1-2, is GAGVSQSPSNKVTEKGKDVELRCDPISGHTALYWYRQSLGQGLEFLIYFQGNSAPDKSGLPSDRFSAERTGGSVSTLTIQRTQQEDSAVYLCASSLGQGRYGYTFGSGTRLTVV.

Remarks on this clone: The sequence runs out 3 residues before the end of the CDR3; the remainder is reconstructed from the germline J gene. V is TRBV2 and J is TRBJ1-4; 11 nucleotides match TRBD1. The germline V gene has CDR1 SNHLY and CDR2 FYNNEI. This CDR3 is built from 15 residues. The J segment lost 5 bases and the V segment lost 6 bases, leaving 5 bases of the junction unmatched. The CDR3 is CASSRDRGKNEKLFF. CDR3 DNA (partial): TGTGCCAGCAGCCGGGACAGGGGGAAAAATGAAAAA.